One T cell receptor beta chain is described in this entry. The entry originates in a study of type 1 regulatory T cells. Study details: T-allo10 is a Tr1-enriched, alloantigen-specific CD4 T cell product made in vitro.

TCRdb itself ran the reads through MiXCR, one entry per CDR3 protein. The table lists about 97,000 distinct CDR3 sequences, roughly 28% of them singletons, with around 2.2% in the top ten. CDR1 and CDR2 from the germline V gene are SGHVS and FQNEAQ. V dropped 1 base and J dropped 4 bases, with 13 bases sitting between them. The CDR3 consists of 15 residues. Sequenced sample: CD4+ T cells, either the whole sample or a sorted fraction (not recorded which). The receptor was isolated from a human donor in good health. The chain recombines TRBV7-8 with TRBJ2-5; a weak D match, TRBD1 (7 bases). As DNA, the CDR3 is TGTGCCAGCAGCTTAGGGTCAGGGGGGAGAGAGACCCAGTACTTC. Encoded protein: CASSLGSGGRETQYF.